One sample yielded the 2 T cell receptor beta chains listed below, sequenced in a study of blood T cells in healthy people across ages. With a J-beta primer mix and a sample-barcoded 5' primer, a second PCR ran 7 to 11 cycles. TCRdb reprocessed the 5' RACE reads via MiXCR and lists one record per CDR3 protein. The sample has about 380,000 distinct CDR3 sequences, 45% to 60% seen once. Sequencing used blood. These receptors were obtained from a man aged 60 to 69 in good health.

The chain combines TRBV20-1 with TRBJ1-2, with D possibly matching TRBD1 (6 bases). The germline V gene encodes CDR1 DFQATT and CDR2 SNEGSKA (reference sequence). Between the trimmed V and J ends, which lost 3 bases and 1 base, there was a span of 15 bases. The CDR3 contains 15 residues. In nucleotides, the CDR3 is TGCAGTGCTAGCGGGGGGGGCCCGGGTAACTATGGCTACACCTTC. Its translation is CSASGGGPGNYGYTF.

This clonotype was recorded a few times. CDR3 residues: CASSLRGQGGETQYF. CDR3 DNA: TGTGCCAGCAGCTTAAGAGGACAGGGTGGGGAGACCCAGTACTTC. This chain links TRBV7-3 with TRBJ2-5; 8 positions match TRBD1. The V and J ends lost 1 base and 5 bases, in that order; junction bases with no gene match: 6. Looked up from germline, CDR1 is SGHTA and CDR2 is FQGTGA. The CDR3 is made up of 15 amino acids.